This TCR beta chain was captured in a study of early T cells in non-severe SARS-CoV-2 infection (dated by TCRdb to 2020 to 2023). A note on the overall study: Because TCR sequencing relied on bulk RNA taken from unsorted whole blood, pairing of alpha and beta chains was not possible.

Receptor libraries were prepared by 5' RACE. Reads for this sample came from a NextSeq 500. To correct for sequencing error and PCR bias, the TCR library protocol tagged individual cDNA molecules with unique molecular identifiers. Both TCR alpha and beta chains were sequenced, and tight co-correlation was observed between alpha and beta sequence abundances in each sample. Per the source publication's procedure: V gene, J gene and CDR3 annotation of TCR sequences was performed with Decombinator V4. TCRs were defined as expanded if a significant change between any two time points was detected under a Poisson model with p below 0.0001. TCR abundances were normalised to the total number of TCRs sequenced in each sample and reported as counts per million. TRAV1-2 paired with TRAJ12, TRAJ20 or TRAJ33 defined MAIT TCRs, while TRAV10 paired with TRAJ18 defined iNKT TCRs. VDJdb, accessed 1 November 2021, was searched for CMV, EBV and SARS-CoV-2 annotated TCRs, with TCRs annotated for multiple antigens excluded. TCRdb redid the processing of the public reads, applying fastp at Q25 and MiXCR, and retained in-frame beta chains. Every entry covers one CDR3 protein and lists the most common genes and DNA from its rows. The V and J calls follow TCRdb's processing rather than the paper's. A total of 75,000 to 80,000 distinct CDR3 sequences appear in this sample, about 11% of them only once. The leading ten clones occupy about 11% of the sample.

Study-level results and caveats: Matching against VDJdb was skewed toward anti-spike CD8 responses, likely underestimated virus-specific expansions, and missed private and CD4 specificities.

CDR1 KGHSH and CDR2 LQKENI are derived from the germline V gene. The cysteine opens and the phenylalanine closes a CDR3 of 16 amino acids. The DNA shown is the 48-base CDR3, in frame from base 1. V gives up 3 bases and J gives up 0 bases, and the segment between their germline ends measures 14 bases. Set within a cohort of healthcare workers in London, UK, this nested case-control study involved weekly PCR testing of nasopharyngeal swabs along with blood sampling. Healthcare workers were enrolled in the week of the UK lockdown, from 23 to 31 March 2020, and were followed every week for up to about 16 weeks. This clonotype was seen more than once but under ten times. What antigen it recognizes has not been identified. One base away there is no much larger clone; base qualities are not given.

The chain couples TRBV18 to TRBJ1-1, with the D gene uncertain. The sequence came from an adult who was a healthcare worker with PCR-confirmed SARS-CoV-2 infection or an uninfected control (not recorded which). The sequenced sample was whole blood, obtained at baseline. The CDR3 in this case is CASSPRAPAMNTEAFF. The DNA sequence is TGTGCCAGCTCACCCCGGGCTCCGGCCATGAACACTGAAGCTTTCTTT.